A selection of T cell receptor beta chains follows, all from one sample in a study of T-cell memory formation after mild COVID-19. TCRdb itself ran the 5' RACE reads through MiXCR, one entry per CDR3 protein. The sample contains over 500,000 distinct CDR3 sequences, roughly a sixth of which appear only once. The material sequenced was PBMCs or a T cell subset sorted from them (not recorded which). These TCRs come from an adult woman who had mild COVID-19 (a few samples of this study predate the infection). Cell type and time point are not known. CDR3s leave out the opening cysteine and the closing phenylalanine or tryptophan. Each record gives: V gene, CDR3 protein.

TRBV5-1 ASSPWTSNYEQY
TRBV6-2/TRBV6-3 ASSPPQQNTEAF
TRBV7-2 ASSLGPSRVGEQY
TRBV11-2 ASSLSLAGVAGELF
TRBV7-2 ASSPSNPRETQY
TRBV20-1 SVAGRANGRDSYEQY
TRBV5-1 ASSPTSGMDNEQF
TRBV3-1 ASSSDSGGPYREKLF
TRBV5-1 ASSLPGTSGGADTQY
TRBV2 ASSDWDSLTDTQY
TRBV28 ASSASGTVSYEQY